Listed below are T cell receptor beta chains from one sample, sequenced in a study of CXCR3-negative and CXCR3-positive naive CD8 T cells. Following a re-call of the 5' RACE reads, TCRdb has one entry per CDR3 protein and lacks DNA. The table lists some 130,000 distinct CDR3 sequences. Sequences were obtained from naive CXCR3- CD8+ T cells from blood. The receptors stem from a human donor in good health. Some clones in this sample may be carry-over from other donors' samples. CDR3s include the opening cysteine and the closing phenylalanine or tryptophan. Each record gives: V gene, J gene, CDR3 protein.

TRBV7-9	TRBJ2-5	CASSSSAGGPMETQYF
TRBV27	TRBJ1-4	CASSLGNRESNEKLFF
TRBV20-1	TRBJ2-5	CSARELLAGLRETQYF
TRBV29-1	TRBJ2-5	CSVGARVTSGGKETQYF
TRBV6-1	TRBJ1-1	CASSPTQRTEAFF
TRBV10-3	TRBJ2-1	CAIRGTANSYNEQFF
TRBV19	TRBJ2-7	CASSTPQGSSYEQYF
TRBV4-2	TRBJ2-1	CASSPHEYNEQFF
TRBV7-9	TRBJ2-7	CASSLGLLEQYF
TRBV12-3/TRBV12-4	TRBJ2-7	CASSYGRNRAYEQYF
TRBV27	TRBJ2-7	CASRPGLAGGPPYEQYF
TRBV3-1	TRBJ2-7	CASSLPGLAGAEQYF
TRBV5-1	TRBJ2-3	CASSPSVFATDTQYF
TRBV5-1	TRBJ1-1	CASTSDRTEAFF
TRBV7-8	TRBJ2-3	CASSTGRNTQYF
TRBV20-1	TRBJ2-7	CSARSGATSYEQYF
TRBV23-1	TRBJ2-5	CASSLSGTGHNQETQYF
TRBV29-1	TRBJ2-3	CSVDMGRGYTDTQYF
TRBV27	TRBJ1-1	CASSLMTGGSFGTEAFF
TRBV29-1	TRBJ1-1	CSAQENTEAFF
TRBV7-2	TRBJ2-1	CASSLGTGYNEQFF
TRBV4-1	TRBJ1-1	CASSHGGGTEAFF
TRBV7-9	TRBJ2-2	CASSSGLARTGELFF
TRBV28	TRBJ2-5	CASRPPGPNRGQETQYF
TRBV7-9	TRBJ2-1	CASSSPAGGTYNEQFF
TRBV25-1	TRBJ2-1	CASSSLDTGWSEQFF
TRBV29-1	TRBJ2-1	CSVEPKGVSVRDEQFF
TRBV5-1	TRBJ2-7	CASSLGQGEISSEQYF
TRBV7-6	TRBJ2-5	CASSLPATGRVSQETQYF
TRBV29-1	TRBJ2-1	CSARGGLAGVGEQFF
TRBV29-1	TRBJ2-1	CSVEAGTSSYNEQFF
TRBV7-8	TRBJ2-7	CASSQEQGRGYYEQYF
TRBV5-1	TRBJ2-1	CASSLNSYNEQFF
TRBV5-6	TRBJ2-2	CASSAQQRGGTGELFF
TRBV12-3/TRBV12-4	TRBJ2-5	CASSFPGGSETQYF
TRBV2	TRBJ1-5	CASSNLDGPRQPQHF
TRBV11-2	TRBJ2-5	CASSLEYGTEETQYF
TRBV27	TRBJ2-6	CASSSGANVLTF
TRBV4-3	TRBJ2-3	CASSHLAGSTDTQYF
TRBV29-1	TRBJ1-1	CSVAQFGGNTEAFF
TRBV20-1	TRBJ2-5	CSASGTSGSWETQYF
TRBV6-6	TRBJ2-4	CASSYGGFEQYF
TRBV25-1	TRBJ1-1	CASSEGGGAEAFF
TRBV28	TRBJ2-7	CASSLTGVGEQYF
TRBV11-2	TRBJ2-3	CASSFQAGGPPNTQYF
TRBV20-1	TRBJ2-1	CSARNTSGFYNEQFF
TRBV7-9	TRBJ2-5	CASSSRGRGETQYF
TRBV12-3/TRBV12-4	TRBJ1-5	CASKPGTGNQPQHF
TRBV29-1	TRBJ2-1	CSVNAGGNEQFF